These 23 T cell receptor beta chains came from one sample sequenced in a study of blood T cell repertoires in COVID-19. Here immunoSEQ multiplex PCR was the method, and the copy in TCRdb shows in-frame clones only, minus some. Of around 300,000 clones listed, 70% to 90% are singletons. Input material: PBMCs or T cells enriched from blood (not recorded which). The receptor set was obtained from a woman aged 25 to 39 who had recovered from COVID-19.

Only one count was recorded for this clone. The gene calls are TRBV4-2 and TRBJ2-3; 13 bases map to TRBD2. The V gene's germline CDR1 is LGHNA and CDR2 YNFKEQ. V gave up 0 bases and J gave up 3 bases; unmatched junction bases: 12. The CDR3 has 20 amino acids. CDR3 sequence reads: CASSQDRLTSGGAWTDTQYF. In nucleotides, the CDR3 is TGTGCCAGCAGCCAAGATCGTTTAACTAGCGGGGGGGCCTGGACAGATACGCAGTATTTT.

The chain couples TRBV29-1 to TRBJ2-4; the match to TRBD1 covers 8 bases. There are 12 residues in the CDR3. The ends lost 5 bases at V and 5 bases at J; junction bases unmatched: 2. Germline CDR1 and CDR2: SQVTM and ANQGSEA. In DNA form, the CDR3 reads TGCAGCGTTCAGGGGGCGGAAAACATTCAGTACTTC. This sequence encodes CSVQGAENIQYF. Full variable domain (outside the CDR3, taken from reference TRBV29-1 and TRBJ2-4): SAVISQKPSRDICQRGTSLTIQCQVDSQVTMMFWYRQQPGQSLTLIATANQGSEATYESGFVIDKFPISRPNLTFSTLTVSNMSPEDSSIYLCSVQGAENIQYFGAGTRLSVL.

The rearrangement joins TRBV27 to TRBJ2-7, with TRBD1 identical over 7 bases. V was pared by 5 bases and J by 0 bases, with 4 bases of the junction left unmatched. This CDR3 is 14 amino acids long. Germline CDR1 is MNHEY and CDR2 is SMNVEV (reference sequence). The CDR3 coding sequence is TGTGCCAGCAGTACCCGGGACAGCTCCTACGAGCAGTACTTC. Its translation is CASSTRDSSYEQYF.

The J gene is TRBJ1-2, the V gene TRBV6-5; 8 bases align to TRBD1. With 5 bases clipped from V and 4 bases from J, the junction kept 6 bases outside the gene matches. The CDR3 runs 14 residues. The germline CDR1 and CDR2 sequences are MNHEY and SVGAGI. CDR3 DNA: TGTGCCAGCAGTCGGACAGGGAGAAGCTATGGCTACACCTTC. Its translation: CASSRTGRSYGYTF.

V and J are TRBV18 and TRBJ1-2; D not resolved. The germline V gene encodes CDR1 KGHSH and CDR2 LQKENI. Between the trimmed V and J ends, which lost 2 bases and 1 base, there was a span of 11 bases. The CDR3 totals 15 residues. Written as DNA, the CDR3 is TGTGCCAGCTCACCAGTTACAGAAAATAACTATGGCTACACCTTC. This sequence encodes CASSPVTENNYGYTF.

Many counts were recorded for this clone. DNA for the CDR3: TGTGCCAGCAGATCAAGGCGGGGGACTGAAGCTTTCTTT. This gives the protein CASRSRRGTEAFF. The V call is TRBV7-9, the J call TRBJ1-1; TRBD1 might be the D (5 bases). The length of the CDR3 is 13 residues. Germline CDR1 is SEHNR and CDR2 is FQNEAQ (reference sequence). V lost 6 bases and J lost 5, with 13 bases in between.

This rearrangement joins TRBV6-5 to TRBJ1-1, with 8 bases fitting TRBD1. The CDR3 has 15 amino acids. Germline loops: CDR1 MNHEY, CDR2 SVGAGI. The ends lost 5 bases at V and 3 bases at J; junction bases unmatched: 8. In DNA form, the CDR3 reads TGTGCCAGCAGTCGACTCGTGACAGGGGACACTGAAGCTTTCTTT. It specifies CASSRLVTGDTEAFF.

This CDR3 is CAISAGINQPQHF. CDR3 nucleotide sequence: TGTGCCATCAGTGCAGGGATCAATCAGCCCCAGCATTTT. The V and J genes are TRBV10-3 and TRBJ1-5, with TRBD1 as a possible D gene (5 bases). Germline CDR1 ENHRY, CDR2 SYGVKD. There are 13 residues in the CDR3. V gave up 4 bases and J gave up 3 bases, with 7 bases separating them.

The chain combines TRBV11-2 with TRBJ2-7; tentatively, D is TRBD2 (5 bases). V lost 1 base and J lost 0, with 10 bases in between. The CDR3 consists of 15 residues. The germline V gene has CDR1 SGHAT and CDR2 FQNNGV. CDR3 bases: TGTGCCAGCAGCTTAGGGCTAGGAGGCTCCTACGAGCAGTACTTC. Translating gives CASSLGLGGSYEQYF. The full variable domain, in which reference TRBV11-2 and TRBJ2-7 provide the parts outside the CDR3, is EAGVAQSPRYKIIEKRQSVAFWCNPISGHATLYWYQQILGQGPKLLIQFQNNGVVDDSQLPKDRFSAERLKGVDSTLKIQPAKLEDSAVYLCASSLGLGGSYEQYFGPGTRLTVT.

The chain carries TRBV19 and TRBJ2-5, with 13 bases aligning to TRBD2. The junction had 16 bases not matched to a gene; V was cut back by 1 base and J by 2 bases. Germline CDR1 and CDR2: LNHDA and SQIVND (reference sequence). The CDR3 consists of 21 residues. The CDR3 sequence is CASSIGRVFGLAGDDQETQYF. CDR3 DNA: TGTGCCAGTAGTATAGGCAGAGTATTTGGACTAGCGGGGGACGATCAAGAGACCCAGTACTTC.

The chain uses TRBV19 and TRBJ1-2; D might be TRBD1 (6 bases). V lost 6 bases and J 8 bases, leaving 19 bases between the germline ends. This CDR3 has 14 residues. Germline loops: CDR1 LNHDA, CDR2 SQIVND (reference sequence). The CDR3 DNA sequence: TGTGCCAGTAGCCCTCTAGGGGGGGCGTTCGGCTACACCTTC. Its protein is CASSPLGGAFGYTF.

The chain is built from TRBV4-1 and TRBJ1-2, with 8 nucleotides matching TRBD1. The J segment lost 4 bases and the V segment lost 4 bases, leaving 5 bases of the junction unmatched. The germline V gene has CDR1 MGHRA and CDR2 YSYEKL. This CDR3 is built from 14 residues. The CDR3 loop is CASSPGQGLYGYTF. CDR3 DNA sequence: TGCGCCAGCAGCCCCGGACAGGGCCTCTATGGCTACACCTTC.

This clone was picked up a small number of times. This sequence joins TRBV27 and TRBJ1-2; 10 bases fit TRBD1. The CDR3 contains 15 residues. The trim removed 5 bases at V and 4 bases at J, leaving 7 bases unmatched. Germline lookup yields CDR1 MNHEY and CDR2 SMNVEV (reference sequence). DNA of the CDR3: TGTGCCAGCAGTAGGGACAGGGGCCCGGGCTATGGCTACACCTTC. This encodes CASSRDRGPGYGYTF.

CDR3 sequence reads: CASSATSVIFETQYF. As DNA, the CDR3 is TGTGCCAGCAGCGCGACTAGCGTTATATTTGAGACCCAGTACTTC. The chain joins TRBV9 to TRBJ2-5; TRBD2 agrees at 8 bases. CDR1 and CDR2 from the germline V gene are SGDLS and YYNGEE. The V gene end was trimmed by 3 bases and the J gene end by 5 bases; junction bases not matched to a gene: 9. CDR3 size: 15 residues. Drawing the rest from reference TRBV9 and TRBJ2-5, the complete variable domain is DSGVTQTPKHLITATGQRVTLRCSPRSGDLSVYWYQQSLDQGLQFLIQYYNGEERAKGNILERFSAQQFPDLHSELNLSSLELGDSALYFCASSATSVIFETQYFGPGTRLLVL.

J is TRBJ2-2 and V is TRBV4-3; D call uncertain. Trimming shortened V by 0 bases and J by 5 bases, and 16 bases separated the two germline ends. The germline CDR1 and CDR2 sequences are LGHNA and YSLEER. CDR3 length: 17 amino acids. The CDR3 DNA sequence: TGCGCCAGCAGCCAAGAGGGTCCAGGCAAATGGACCGGGGAGCTGTTTTTT. As protein: CASSQEGPGKWTGELFF.

The J gene is TRBJ1-1, the V gene TRBV7-8; TRBD1 matches 10 bases. Trimming cost V 5 bases and J 4 bases; bases outside gene matches: 7. This CDR3 is built from 15 residues. The germline CDR1 and CDR2 sequences are SGHVS and FQNEAQ. Here the CDR3 DNA reads TGTGCCAGCAGCCCTCCCGGGACAGGGGTCACTGAAGCTTTCTTT. Translating it yields CASSPPGTGVTEAFF.

The rearrangement joins TRBV6-5 to TRBJ2-2; D not resolved. The CDR3 is 13 residues long. Germline CDR1 is MNHEY and CDR2 is SVGAGI. V lost 1 base to trimming and J lost 6 bases, with 6 bases between them. In nucleotides, the CDR3 is TGTGCCAGCAGTTACTTGGCTGCCGGGGAGCTGTTTTTT. Its protein is CASSYLAAGELFF.

In nucleotides, the CDR3 is TGTGCCAGCAGTTTTATCGAGGAGCAGTTCTTC. Translating it yields CASSFIEEQFF. The chain uses TRBV12-3 or TRBV12-4 and TRBJ2-1, with no clear D. The CDR3 has 11 amino acids. Trimming took off 3 bases at V and 10 bases at J, with 7 bases between the two ends.

The V gene is TRBV4-1, the J gene TRBJ1-1; D ambiguous. The CDR3 covers 13 residues. The germline gives CDR1 MGHRA, CDR2 YSYEKL. The V end was cut by 11 bases, the J end by 1 base, with 14 bases between. CDR3 nucleotide sequence: TGCGCCTGCGGGATAGGGCCGAACACTGAAGCTTTCTTT. This codes for CACGIGPNTEAFF.

CDR3: CASSEQVSQPQHF. The CDR3 nucleotides are TGTGCCAGCAGTGAACAGGTCAGTCAGCCCCAGCATTTT. The rearrangement joins TRBV2 to TRBJ1-5; D is ambiguous. This CDR3 comprises 13 residues. V was clipped by 2 bases and J by 6 bases, with 8 bases between them. Germline loops: CDR1 SNHLY, CDR2 FYNNEI.

This chain links TRBV27 with TRBJ2-2, with D perhaps matching TRBD1 (5 bases). V lost 2 bases to trimming and J lost 1 base, with 14 bases between them. The germline gives CDR1 MNHEY, CDR2 SMNVEV (reference sequence). The CDR3 totals 17 residues. The CDR3 region is CASSLGPGQWNTGELFF. The CDR3 DNA follows: TGTGCCAGCAGTTTAGGGCCAGGACAATGGAACACCGGGGAGCTGTTTTTT.

This clone has just a few counts. V gene TRBV7-2 combines with J gene TRBJ2-7; 7 positions match TRBD2. V trimming: 1 base; J trimming: 6 bases; junction bases outside the gene matches: 6. Germline CDR1 is SGHTA and CDR2 is FQGNSA. The CDR3 is 14 residues long. CDR3 protein: CASSLVGPGGEQYF. CDR3 coding DNA: TGTGCCAGCAGCTTAGTAGGGCCGGGGGGCGAGCAGTACTTC.

This sequence joins TRBV9 and TRBJ1-1; TRBD1 aligns across 9 bases. In germline, CDR1 is SGDLS, CDR2 YYNGEE. The ends lost 5 bases at V and 0 bases at J; junction bases unmatched: 11. The CDR3 is 17 residues long. The CDR3 coding sequence is TGTGCCAGCAGTGGGACCGGGACAGGGAACATGAACACTGAAGCTTTCTTT. It is translated as CASSGTGTGNMNTEAFF.